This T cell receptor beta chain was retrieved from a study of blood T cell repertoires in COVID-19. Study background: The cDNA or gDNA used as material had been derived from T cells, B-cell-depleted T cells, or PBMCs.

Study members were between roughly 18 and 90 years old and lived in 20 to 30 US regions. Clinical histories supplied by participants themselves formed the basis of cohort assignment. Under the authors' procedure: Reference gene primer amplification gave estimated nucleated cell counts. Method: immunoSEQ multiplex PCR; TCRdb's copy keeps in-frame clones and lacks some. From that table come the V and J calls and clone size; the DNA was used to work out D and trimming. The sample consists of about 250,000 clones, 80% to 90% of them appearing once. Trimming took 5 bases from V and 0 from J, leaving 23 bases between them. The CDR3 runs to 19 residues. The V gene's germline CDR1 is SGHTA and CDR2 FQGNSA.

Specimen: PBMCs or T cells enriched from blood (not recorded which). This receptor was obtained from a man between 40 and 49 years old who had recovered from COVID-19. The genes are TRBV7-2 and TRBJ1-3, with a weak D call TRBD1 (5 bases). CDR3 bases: TGTGCCAGCAGCCGTTGGACAAGGACCCTATACTACTCTGGAAACACCATATATTTT. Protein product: CASSRWTRTLYYSGNTIYF.